One sample yielded the 21 T cell receptor beta chains listed below, sequenced in a study of patients and donors after allogeneic stem cell transplantation. TCRdb recomputed calls from the RT-PCR reads with MiXCR, one row per CDR3 protein. This table holds 95,000 to 120,000 distinct CDR3 sequences, 35% found once. Source material: blood, either unsorted or a sorted T cell fraction (not recorded which). The source is a human donor who was either an allogeneic HSCT recipient or a stem cell or donor lymphocyte infusion donor (not recorded which). It is not recorded whose cells these are; they may come from a transplant donor.

This clonotype showed up just a few times. V and J are TRBV24-1 and TRBJ2-1; 14 bases are shared with TRBD2. Trimming removed 4 bases from V and 7 bases from J; junction bases left unmatched: 5. Looked up from germline, CDR1 is KGHDR and CDR2 is SFDVKD. This CDR3 is 16 amino acids long. As DNA, the CDR3 is TGTGCCACCAGTGAACCGACTAGCGGGAGGGTAAATGAGCAGTTCTTC. It specifies CATSEPTSGRVNEQFF.

This clonotype was observed a few times. The J gene is TRBJ2-5, the V gene TRBV12-3 or TRBV12-4; D is ambiguous. The CDR3 totals 13 residues. The V end was cut by 6 bases, the J end by 5 bases, with 13 bases between. CDR3 protein: CASRTHTGETQYF. CDR3 sequence (DNA): TGTGCCAGCAGGACCCACACTGGGGAGACCCAGTACTTC.

The table lists this clonotype with a few counts. The V gene is TRBV6-1, the J gene TRBJ1-6; TRBD1 agrees at 7 bases. Unmatched junction bases numbered 7, after V lost 6 bases and J lost 5 bases. Germline CDR1 reads MNHNS; CDR2 reads SASEGT. The CDR3 sequence is 15 residues long. CDR3 residues: CASSTGTADNSPLHF. The CDR3 bases are TGTGCCAGCAGCACTGGGACAGCTGATAATTCACCCCTCCACTTT.

The gene calls are TRBV5-6 and TRBJ2-1, with no clear D. The CDR3 extends over 12 amino acids. V was cut by 2 bases and J by 3 bases, with 3 bases left in between. Germline CDR1 and CDR2: SGHDT and YYEEEE. The CDR3 region is CASSFRYNEQFF. In nucleotides, the CDR3 is TGTGCCAGCAGCTTTCGCTACAATGAGCAGTTCTTC.

This clonotype was seen many times. The CDR3 reads CAISESAALNEKLFF. The CDR3 nucleotides read TGTGCCATCAGTGAGTCCGCGGCCCTGAATGAAAAACTGTTTTTT. The chain joins TRBV10-3 to TRBJ1-4; no clear D gene. Germline lookup yields CDR1 ENHRY and CDR2 SYGVKD. CDR3 size: 15 residues. V was clipped by 0 bases and J by 5 bases, with 10 bases between them.

This clonotype was seen a few times. This rearrangement joins TRBV11-3 to TRBJ1-1; D possibly corresponds to TRBD1 (5 bases). This CDR3 is built from 15 residues. Germline lookup yields CDR1 SGHNT and CDR2 YENEEA. Trimming shortened V by 1 base and J by 5 bases, and 14 bases separated the two germline ends. Here the CDR3 DNA reads TGTGCCAGCAGCTTAGTGGGGGGTAGAGAGACTGAAGCTTTCTTT. Amino acid sequence: CASSLVGGRETEAFF. Variable domain in full (rest from reference TRBV11-3 and TRBJ1-1): EAGVVQSPRYKIIEKKQPVAFWCNPISGHNTLYWYLQNLGQGPELLIRYENEEAVDDSQLPKDRFSAERLKGVDSTLKIQPAELGDSAVYLCASSLVGGRETEAFFGQGTRLTVV.

The chain uses TRBV5-4 and TRBJ2-1, with TRBD2 matching over 7 bases. V was clipped by 3 bases and J by 3 bases; unmatched bases: 9. The CDR3 loop spans 16 amino acids. The germline V gene has CDR1 SGHNT and CDR2 YYREEE (reference sequence). The CDR3 coding sequence is TGTGCCAGCAGCTCCTCCCGGACTAGGAACTACAATGAGCAGTTCTTC. Protein sequence: CASSSSRTRNYNEQFF.

This clonotype came up a few times. The gene calls are TRBV7-3 and TRBJ1-4; 9 bases align to TRBD1. With V trimmed by 1 base and J by 6 bases, 3 bases remained unmatched. Germline V CDR1 and CDR2: SGHTA, FQGTGA. The CDR3 length is 15 residues. CDR3 DNA: TGTGCCAGCAGCTTAATACAGGGGGCTGATGAAAAACTGTTTTTT. Protein: CASSLIQGADEKLFF.

The rearrangement links TRBV9 to TRBJ1-3; 8 bases map to TRBD1. Per the germline V gene, CDR1 is SGDLS and CDR2 is YYNGEE. The junction had 11 bases not matched to a gene; V was cut back by 4 bases and J by 8 bases. The CDR3 extends over 15 amino acids. CDR3 coding DNA: TGTGCCAGCAGCCGGTCCCGGGACAGGAGCGACACCATATATTTT. Its translation: CASSRSRDRSDTIYF.

This clonotype was seen only a few times. The chain links TRBV7-2 to TRBJ2-5; tentative D call: TRBD2 (6 bases). V lost 1 base to trimming and J lost 12 bases, with 15 bases between them. The germline V gene has CDR1 SGHTA and CDR2 FQGNSA. The CDR3 spans 13 residues. The CDR3 here is CASSLGQRTIKYF. DNA of the CDR3: TGTGCCAGCAGCTTAGGACAGAGGACTATAAAGTACTTC.

The V call is TRBV7-8, the J call TRBJ2-1; 10 nucleotides match TRBD2. Trimming took 5 bases from V and 10 from J; bases not matched to a gene: 14. The CDR3 has 16 amino acids. Germline CDR1 and CDR2: SGHVS and FQNEAQ. CDR3 in DNA: TGTGCCAGCAGCGCACTGCTAGCGGGAGATGGAGGAGAGCAGTTCTTC. Amino acids: CASSALLAGDGGEQFF.

The chain carries TRBV7-2 and TRBJ1-3; D is perhaps TRBD1 (5 bases). CDR1 is SGHTA, CDR2 FQGNSA, per germline. This CDR3 is 15 amino acids long. The V end was cut by 0 bases, the J end by 2 bases, with 8 bases between. The CDR3 nucleotides read TGTGCCAGCAGCTTAGCAGCAGGGCCTGGAAACACCATATATTTT. Its translation is CASSLAAGPGNTIYF.

The chain links TRBV28 to TRBJ2-2, with D possibly TRBD2 on 5 matching bases. The germline V and J ends were trimmed by 2 bases and 0 bases, with 7 bases remaining between them. The germline V gene encodes CDR1 MDHEN and CDR2 SYDVKM. CDR3 length: 15 residues. In DNA, the CDR3 is TGTGCCAGCAGTTTACGACTACCGAACACCGGGGAGCTGTTTTTT. This gives the protein CASSLRLPNTGELFF.

This clonotype was seen more than once but under ten times. The chain has TRBV29-1 and TRBJ2-7; D not certain. The CDR3 covers 11 residues. V lost 5 bases and J 7 bases, leaving 12 bases between the germline ends. Looked up from germline, CDR1 is SQVTM and CDR2 is ANQGSEA. CDR3 amino acids: CSVLCRGEQYF. CDR3 in DNA: TGCAGCGTTCTCTGCCGTGGTGAGCAGTACTTC.

The chain uses TRBV19 and TRBJ2-1; TRBD2 matches 8 bases. This CDR3 contains 15 residues. V lost 4 bases to trimming and J lost 5 bases; unmatched junction nucleotides: 7. The germline V gene has CDR1 LNHDA and CDR2 SQIVND (reference sequence). CDR3 bases: TGTGCCAGTAGTAACCGACTAGCGCTAGACAATGAGCAGTTCTTC. Its translation: CASSNRLALDNEQFF.

The CDR3 here is CSVTNSGANVLTF. The CDR3 region has the DNA TGCAGCGTTACAAATTCTGGGGCCAACGTCCTGACTTTC. This chain connects TRBV29-1 to TRBJ2-6; D remains unclear. The CDR3 covers 13 residues. Trimming cost V 5 bases and J 1 base, with 6 bases left between them. Germline V lookup: CDR1 SQVTM, CDR2 ANQGSEA.

This clonotype occurred a few times. The J gene is TRBJ2-1, the V gene TRBV20-1; 10 bases are shared with TRBD2. Germline V gene data show CDR1 as DFQATT and CDR2 as SNEGSKA (reference sequence). The CDR3 has 14 amino acids. Trimming removed 5 bases from V and 3 bases from J; junction bases left unmatched: 4. Written as DNA, the CDR3 is TGCAGTGCTGTCCTAGCGGGAGTCTACAATGAGCAGTTCTTC. Translation gives CSAVLAGVYNEQFF.

V gene TRBV20-1 combines with J gene TRBJ2-1; 7 bases are a match to TRBD2. Germline assignment: CDR1 DFQATT and CDR2 SNEGSKA (reference sequence). With 6 bases clipped from V and 6 bases from J, the junction kept 2 bases outside the gene matches. The CDR3 runs 11 residues. DNA of the CDR3: TGCAGTGCATGGACTAGCAATGAGCAGTTCTTC. Its protein product is CSAWTSNEQFF.

The DNA of the CDR3 is TGTGCCAGCAGCGTACGGACTAGTGGGAGTGAGCAGTACTTC. It specifies CASSVRTSGSEQYF. The J gene is TRBJ2-7, the V gene TRBV9, with TRBD2 matching 7 bases. Germline V gene lookup returns CDR1 SGDLS and CDR2 YYNGEE. This CDR3 has 14 amino acids. Trimming removed 1 base from V and 7 bases from J; junction bases left unmatched: 8.

The chain has TRBV28 and TRBJ2-3; 11 bases match TRBD2. The germline V gene has CDR1 MDHEN and CDR2 SYDVKM. V lost 6 bases to trimming and J lost 5 bases; unmatched junction nucleotides: 4. This CDR3 contains 14 residues. CDR3 sequence: CASRLAGGRDTQYF. The CDR3 DNA reads TGTGCCAGCAGGTTAGCGGGAGGGCGAGATACGCAGTATTTT.

This clonotype was detected only a few times. V usage is TRBV6-6 and J usage is TRBJ1-2; D gene unclear. V was pared by 4 bases and J by 2 bases, with 11 bases between. The V gene's germline CDR1 is MNHNY and CDR2 SVGAGI (reference sequence). The CDR3 covers 14 residues. The chain's CDR3 is CASSSRTANYGYTF. The CDR3 region has the DNA TGTGCCAGCAGTTCCCGTACGGCGAACTATGGCTACACCTTC.